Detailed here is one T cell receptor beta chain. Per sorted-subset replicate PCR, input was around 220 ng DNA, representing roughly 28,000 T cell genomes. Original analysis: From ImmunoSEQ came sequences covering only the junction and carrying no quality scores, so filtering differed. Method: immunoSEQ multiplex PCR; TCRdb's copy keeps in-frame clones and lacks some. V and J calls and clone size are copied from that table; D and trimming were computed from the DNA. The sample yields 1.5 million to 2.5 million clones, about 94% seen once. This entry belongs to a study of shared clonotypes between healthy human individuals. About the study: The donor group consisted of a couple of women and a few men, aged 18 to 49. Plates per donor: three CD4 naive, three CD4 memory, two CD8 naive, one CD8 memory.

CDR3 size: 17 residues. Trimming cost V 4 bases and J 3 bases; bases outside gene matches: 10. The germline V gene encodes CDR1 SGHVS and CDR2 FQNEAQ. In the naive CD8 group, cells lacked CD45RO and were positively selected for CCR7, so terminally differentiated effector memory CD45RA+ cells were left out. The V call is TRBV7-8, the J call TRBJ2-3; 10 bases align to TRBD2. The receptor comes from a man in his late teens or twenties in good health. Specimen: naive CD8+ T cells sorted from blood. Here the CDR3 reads CASSSRLAGVLTDTQYF. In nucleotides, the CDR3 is TGTGCCAGCAGCTCCCGCCTAGCGGGAGTCTTAACAGATACGCAGTATTTT.